What follows are 17 T cell receptor beta chains derived from one specimen sequenced in a study of T cell repertoires in cytomegalovirus infection. TCRdb itself ran the reads through MiXCR, one entry per CDR3 protein. The sample yields some 500,000 distinct CDR3 sequences, around 30% seen once. These receptors are not linked to any known antigen. This specimen was cultured PBMCs, taken from culture after CMV antigen stimulation. The receptors derive from a human donor in good health (CMV status not recorded). Some clones in this sample may be carry-over from other donors' samples.

At least ten counts were recorded for this clonotype. The chain carries TRBV7-2 and TRBJ2-5, with 9 bases aligning to TRBD1. CDR3 length equals 14 residues. Germline trimming cut 5 bases from V and 5 bases from J; bases unmatched to any gene: 6. The V gene's germline CDR1 is SGHTA and CDR2 FQGNSA. The CDR3 nucleotides are TGTGCCAGCAGCCCAGGACAGGGGTTGGAGACCCAGTACTTC. Its protein is CASSPGQGLETQYF.

The J gene is TRBJ2-7, the V gene TRBV6-1, with D possibly matching TRBD2 (5 bases). The CDR3 has 13 residues. Trimming pared 8 bases from V and 4 bases from J, leaving 15 bases between. Germline-derived CDR1 and CDR2 are MNHNS and SASEGT. The CDR3 loop is CASSRGRAYEQYV. The CDR3 DNA sequence: TGTGCCAGCTCAAGAGGGCGGGCATACGAGCAGTACGTC.

V usage is TRBV9 and J usage is TRBJ2-7; 7 positions agree with TRBD1. CDR1 is SGDLS, CDR2 YYNGEE, per germline. V dropped 2 bases and J dropped 2; count of bases not matched to a gene: 4. The CDR3 totals 14 residues. CDR3 bases: TGTGCCAGCAGCGTGGGGACAGTCGCCTACGAGCAGTACTTC. It is translated as CASSVGTVAYEQYF.

This rearrangement joins TRBV4-1 to TRBJ1-2, with D unresolved. The CDR3 covers 16 residues. V gave up 0 bases and J gave up 2 bases, with 13 bases separating them. Germline CDR1 is MGHRA and CDR2 is YSYEKL. CDR3 sequence (DNA): TGCGCCAGCAGCCAAGATGTTTGGCAGACAAACTATGGCTACACCTTC. Its protein product is CASSQDVWQTNYGYTF.

V is TRBV6-1 and J is TRBJ2-7; 10 positions match TRBD2. V shed 2 bases, J shed 4 bases, and the junction held 5 bases outside the gene matches. Germline values: CDR1 MNHNS, CDR2 SASEGT. The CDR3 contains 15 residues. The CDR3 DNA is TGTGCCAGCAGTGAATGGACTAGCGGCTTATACGAGCAGTACTTC. Amino acids: CASSEWTSGLYEQYF.

On this clonotype itself: Likely a read error: the CDR3 ends without its conserved phenylalanine or tryptophan. No DNA is shown, since the ends of the CDR3 on it are uncertain; the CDR3 is the one TCRdb lists. V gene TRBV6-2 or TRBV6-3 combines with J gene TRBJ2-4; TRBD1 was called by the table and not checked on the DNA. Per germline, CDR1 MNHEY and CDR2 SVGEGT. The CDR3 extends over 14 residues, inclusive of both ends. The chain's CDR3 is CASGYSPIDRGVEI.

This clonotype was recorded a few times. V usage is TRBV11-2 and J usage is TRBJ2-7, with 7 positions matching TRBD1. This CDR3 spans 17 amino acids. The germline V gene has CDR1 SGHAT and CDR2 FQNNGV. Trimming at V came to 0 bases and at J to 1 base, leaving 9 bases not matched to a gene. This CDR3 reads CASSLDAFQGVSYEQYV. DNA of the CDR3: TGTGCCAGCAGCTTAGATGCTTTTCAGGGGGTATCCTACGAGCAGTACGTC.

This chain connects TRBV5-1 to TRBJ2-1; D is unclear. Germline CDR1 reads SGHRS; CDR2 reads YFSETQ. Trimming stripped 0 bases from V and 3 bases from J, with 10 bases between. The CDR3 is 15 amino acids. The CDR3 bases are TGCGCCAGCAGCTTGGAAAACAGATACTACAATGAGCAGTTCTTC. It yields the protein CASSLENRYYNEQFF.

This clonotype was seen more than once but under ten times. The chain recombines TRBV11-2 with TRBJ2-2; D perhaps matches TRBD1 (5 bases). The germline V gene has CDR1 SGHAT and CDR2 FQNNGV. The CDR3 sequence is 14 residues long. Trimming stripped 7 bases from V and 2 bases from J, with 11 bases between. The CDR3 bases are TGTGCCAGCAACCGACAGATTAACACCGGGGAGCTGTTTTTT. It translates to CASNRQINTGELFF.

The sample holds many counts of this clonotype. The CDR3 protein is CASSISGQNYEQYF. The CDR3 region has the DNA TGTGCCAGCAGTATTTCGGGACAAAACTACGAGCAGTACTTC. The genes are TRBV28 and TRBJ2-7; D is possibly TRBD1 (6 bases). Per germline, CDR1 MDHEN and CDR2 SYDVKM. There are 14 residues in the CDR3. Trimming removed 5 bases from V and 3 bases from J, with 14 bases in between.

V gene TRBV5-4 combines with J gene TRBJ2-3, with D maybe TRBD1 (7 bases). The germline V gene encodes CDR1 SGHNT and CDR2 YYREEE (reference sequence). V shed 1 base and J shed 2 bases, with 14 bases lying between them. This CDR3 has 16 residues. The CDR3 spells CASSLQGGRDTDTQYF. For the CDR3, the DNA is TGTGCCAGCAGCTTGCAGGGGGGACGGGACACAGATACGCAGTATTTT.

J is TRBJ1-1 and V is TRBV6-5, with 7 bases aligning to TRBD1. Per the germline V gene, CDR1 is MNHEY and CDR2 is SVGAGI. The V gene end was trimmed by 7 bases and the J gene end by 5 bases; junction bases not matched to a gene: 10. CDR3 length: 14 residues. CDR3 sequence reads: CASISGGRRTEAFF. CDR3 DNA sequence: TGTGCCAGCATTTCAGGGGGGCGCAGGACTGAAGCTTTCTTT.

The chain joins TRBV30 to TRBJ2-3, with TRBD2 matching over 9 bases. Germline V gene data show CDR1 as GTSNPN and CDR2 as SVGIG (reference sequence). The CDR3 is 16 residues long. V lost 1 base to trimming and J lost 3 bases; unmatched junction nucleotides: 8. CDR3 sequence reads: CAWSARAGGRTDTQYF. CDR3 in DNA: TGTGCCTGGAGTGCGAGAGCGGGAGGTAGGACAGATACGCAGTATTTT.

The rearrangement uses TRBV19 and TRBJ1-4; D gene ambiguous. Per the germline V gene, CDR1 is LNHDA and CDR2 is SQIVND (reference sequence). V lost 3 bases and J lost 4, with 12 bases in between. The CDR3 runs to 15 residues. This CDR3 is CASSIRTWGNEKLFF. In DNA, the CDR3 is TGTGCCAGTAGTATTCGGACCTGGGGTAATGAAAAACTGTTTTTT.

This chain joins TRBV24-1 and TRBJ2-1; 8 nucleotides match TRBD2. The J segment lost 1 base and the V segment lost 5 bases, leaving 0 bases of the junction unmatched. Germline V gene lookup returns CDR1 KGHDR and CDR2 SFDVKD. This CDR3 is 14 amino acids long. CDR3 bases: TGTGCCACCAGTGCTAGCGGGTCCTACAATGAGCAGTTCTTC. This encodes CATSASGSYNEQFF.

This chain uses TRBV30 with TRBJ2-1, with 12 positions matching TRBD2. V lost 2 bases and J lost 7; bases outside the gene matches: 15. This CDR3 is built from 18 residues. In germline, CDR1 is GTSNPN, CDR2 SVGIG (reference sequence). This CDR3 reads CAWSFAGVGLAGGNEQFF. For the CDR3, the DNA is TGTGCCTGGAGTTTCGCAGGGGTAGGGCTAGCGGGGGGGAATGAGCAGTTCTTC.

The rearrangement joins TRBV24-1 to TRBJ1-3; D is unresolved. Germline V gives CDR1 KGHDR, CDR2 SFDVKD. V lost 3 bases, J lost 1 base, and 12 bases lay in between. The CDR3 has 16 residues. The CDR3 loop reads CATSDPAGGSGNTIYF. The CDR3 nucleotides are TGTGCCACCAGTGATCCCGCGGGAGGTTCTGGAAACACCATATATTTT.